The TCR beta chain under discussion was sequenced for a study of identical twins. Remarks on this clonotype: Its matching antigen is unknown.

This CDR3 spans 17 amino acids. V gave up 3 bases and J gave up 7 bases; unmatched junction bases: 7. The germline V gene encodes CDR1 SGHRS and CDR2 YFSETQ. TCRdb recomputed calls from the 5' RACE reads with MiXCR, one row per CDR3 protein. The table has more than 250,000 distinct CDR3 sequences, 6.5% to 9.5% seen once. Study-level findings and limits: Cord blood's abundant beta clonotypes had fewer insertions, unlike memory repertoires. It was cross-sectional statistical analysis, not following the same donors, that the conclusions relied on.

These data also formed part of another study, on yellow fever vaccine responses in identical twins.

The sequenced sample consisted of memory (CD45RO+) T cells sorted from blood. V gene TRBV5-1 combines with J gene TRBJ2-1; 16 bases line up with TRBD2. This receptor was taken from a woman under 30 in good health. This CDR3 is CASSWGLAGGPGNEQFF. DNA for the CDR3: TGCGCCAGCAGCTGGGGACTAGCGGGAGGGCCGGGGAATGAGCAGTTCTTC.